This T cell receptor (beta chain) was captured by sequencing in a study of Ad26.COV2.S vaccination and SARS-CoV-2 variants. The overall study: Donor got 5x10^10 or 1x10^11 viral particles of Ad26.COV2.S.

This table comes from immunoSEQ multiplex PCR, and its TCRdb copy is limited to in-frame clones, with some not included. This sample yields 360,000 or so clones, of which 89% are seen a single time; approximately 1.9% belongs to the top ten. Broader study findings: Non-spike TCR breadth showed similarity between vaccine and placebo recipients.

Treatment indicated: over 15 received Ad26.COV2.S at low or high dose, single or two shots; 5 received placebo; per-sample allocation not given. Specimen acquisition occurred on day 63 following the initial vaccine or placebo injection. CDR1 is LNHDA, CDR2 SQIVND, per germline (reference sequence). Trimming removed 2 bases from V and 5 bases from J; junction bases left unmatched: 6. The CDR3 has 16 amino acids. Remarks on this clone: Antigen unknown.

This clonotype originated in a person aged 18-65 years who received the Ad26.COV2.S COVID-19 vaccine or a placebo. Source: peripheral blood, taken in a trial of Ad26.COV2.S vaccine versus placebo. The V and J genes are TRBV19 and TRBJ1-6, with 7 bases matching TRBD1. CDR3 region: CASSILQGSNNSPLHF. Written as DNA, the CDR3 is TGTGCCAGTAGTATACTACAGGGGTCAAATAATTCACCCCTCCACTTT.